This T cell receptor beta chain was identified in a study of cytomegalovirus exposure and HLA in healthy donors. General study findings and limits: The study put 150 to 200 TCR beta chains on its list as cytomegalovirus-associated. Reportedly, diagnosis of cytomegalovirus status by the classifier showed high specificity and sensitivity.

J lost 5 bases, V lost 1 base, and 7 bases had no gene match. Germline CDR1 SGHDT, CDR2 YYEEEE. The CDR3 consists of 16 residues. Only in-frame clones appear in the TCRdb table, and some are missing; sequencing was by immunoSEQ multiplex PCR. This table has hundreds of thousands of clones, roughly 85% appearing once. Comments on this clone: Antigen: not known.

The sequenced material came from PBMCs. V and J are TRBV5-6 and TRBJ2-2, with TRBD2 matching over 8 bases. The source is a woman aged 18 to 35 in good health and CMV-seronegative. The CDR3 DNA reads TGTGCCAGCAGCTTGCTCGGGGGGGCCGAGACCGGGGAGCTGTTTTTT. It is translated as CASSLLGGAETGELFF. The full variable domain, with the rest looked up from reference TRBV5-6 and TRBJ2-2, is DAGVTQSPTHLIKTRGQQVTLRCSPKSGHDTVSWYQQALGQGPQFIFQYYEEEERQRGNFPDRFSGHQFPNYSSELNVNALLLGDSALYLCASSLLGGAETGELFFGEGSRLTVL.